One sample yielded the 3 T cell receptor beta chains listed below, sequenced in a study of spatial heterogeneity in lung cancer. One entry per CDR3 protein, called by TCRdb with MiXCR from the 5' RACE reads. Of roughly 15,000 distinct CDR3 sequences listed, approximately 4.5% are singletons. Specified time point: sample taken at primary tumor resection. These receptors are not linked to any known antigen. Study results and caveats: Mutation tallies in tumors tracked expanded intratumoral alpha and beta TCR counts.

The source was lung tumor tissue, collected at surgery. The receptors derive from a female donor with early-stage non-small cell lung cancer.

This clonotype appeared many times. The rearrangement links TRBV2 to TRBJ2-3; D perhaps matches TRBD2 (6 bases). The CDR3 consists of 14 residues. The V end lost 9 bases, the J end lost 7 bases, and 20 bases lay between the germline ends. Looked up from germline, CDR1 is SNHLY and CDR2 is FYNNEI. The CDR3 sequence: CARRGTHGGYTQYF. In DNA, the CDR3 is TGTGCCAGGCGCGGGACCCACGGCGGATATACGCAGTATTTT.

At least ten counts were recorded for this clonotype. In DNA form, the CDR3 reads TGTGCCACCAGTGATCCCCCGACAGGGAGGAATGAGCAGTTCTTC. As protein: CATSDPPTGRNEQFF. This rearrangement joins TRBV24-1 to TRBJ2-1, with D maybe TRBD1 (7 bases). The CDR3 runs to 15 residues. V gave up 3 bases and J gave up 7 bases, with 15 bases separating them. CDR1 and CDR2 (germline): KGHDR, SFDVKD.

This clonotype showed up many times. This chain's CDR3 is CASSQDSSGGAANEQFF. CDR3 DNA sequence: TGCGCCAGCAGCCAAGATTCTAGCGGGGGGGCCGCCAATGAGCAGTTCTTC. The chain links TRBV4-1 to TRBJ2-1, with 12 bases aligning to TRBD2. The CDR3 covers 17 residues. The V gene end was trimmed by 0 bases and the J gene end by 6 bases; junction bases not matched to a gene: 6. In germline, CDR1 is MGHRA, CDR2 YSYEKL.